This T cell receptor (beta chain) was documented in a study of blood T cell repertoires in COVID-19. The wider study: Material from acute and convalescent COVID-19 was sourced from the United States, Italy and Spain. PBMCs, B-cell-depleted T cells, or T cells provided the cDNA or gDNA that made up the material.

V was trimmed by 1 base and J by 0 bases, leaving 7 bases between them. CDR3 size: 15 residues. Germline-derived CDR1 and CDR2 are SGHDN and FVKESK. Sequencing used immunoSEQ multiplex PCR; TCRdb keeps in-frame clones, though not all of them. Of a few hundred thousand clones listed, nearly 90% are singletons. This chain links TRBV14 with TRBJ1-3; TRBD1 is a possible D gene (5 bases). This sequence was found in a young man with active or convalescent COVID-19. The sample comprised peripheral blood. The CDR3 DNA is TGTGCCAGCAGCCAAGCCAGGGCCTCTGGAAACACCATATATTTT. Translating gives CASSQARASGNTIYF. Supplemented by reference TRBV14 and TRBJ1-3, the full variable domain reads EAGVTQFPSHSVIEKGQTVTLRCDPISGHDNLYWYRRVMGKEIKFLLHFVKESKQDESGMPNNRFLAERTGGTYSTLKVQPAELEDSGVYFCASSQARASGNTIYFGEGSWLTVV.